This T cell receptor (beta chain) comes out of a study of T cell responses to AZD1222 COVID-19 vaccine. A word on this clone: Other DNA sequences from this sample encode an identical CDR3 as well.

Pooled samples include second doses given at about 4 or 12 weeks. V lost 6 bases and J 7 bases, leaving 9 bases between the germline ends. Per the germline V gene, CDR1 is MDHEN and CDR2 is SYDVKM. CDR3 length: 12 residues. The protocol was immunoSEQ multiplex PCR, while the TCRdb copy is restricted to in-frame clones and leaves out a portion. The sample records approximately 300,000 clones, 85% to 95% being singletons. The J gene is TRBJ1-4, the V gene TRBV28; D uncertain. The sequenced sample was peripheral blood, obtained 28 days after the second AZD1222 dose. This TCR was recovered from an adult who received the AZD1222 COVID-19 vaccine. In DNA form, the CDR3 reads TGTGCCAGCAGCCCCCCAGGTGAAAAACTGTTTTTT. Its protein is CASSPPGEKLFF.